This T cell receptor beta chain was found in a study of CD8+ T cells in alopecia areata. TCR sequencing used cDNA made by reverse transcription of extracted RNA. Repertoires were generated with immunoSEQ multiplex PCR, while TCRdb's copy carries only in-frame clones and drops some. Of around 290,000 clones detected, roughly 64% appear once; the ten largest clones hold under 2%. The study, taken as a whole, reports: In lesional scalp, particularly from alopecia totalis/universalis, clonality was higher than in normal scalp.

The treatment was: oral pan-JAK inhibitor, 5-10 mg twice daily. Collected material from alopecia areata patients comprised lesional scalp punch biopsies and peripheral blood. As concerns this clone: Its cognate antigen is unknown. Other DNA sequences in this specimen translate into the identical CDR3.

This clonotype was obtained from a human donor with alopecia areata. Source: CD4+ T cells sorted from blood, taken at week 24, from a patient treated with tofacitinib.

The CDR3 loop is CASSEPRYEQYF. The DNA of the CDR3 is TGTGCCAGCAGTGAACCCAGATACGAGCAGTACTTC. The V call is TRBV6-1, the J call TRBJ2-7, with D unclear. The V end was cut by 2 bases, the J end by 4 bases, with 6 bases between. The CDR3 extends over 12 amino acids. Germline CDR1 reads MNHNS; CDR2 reads SASEGT.